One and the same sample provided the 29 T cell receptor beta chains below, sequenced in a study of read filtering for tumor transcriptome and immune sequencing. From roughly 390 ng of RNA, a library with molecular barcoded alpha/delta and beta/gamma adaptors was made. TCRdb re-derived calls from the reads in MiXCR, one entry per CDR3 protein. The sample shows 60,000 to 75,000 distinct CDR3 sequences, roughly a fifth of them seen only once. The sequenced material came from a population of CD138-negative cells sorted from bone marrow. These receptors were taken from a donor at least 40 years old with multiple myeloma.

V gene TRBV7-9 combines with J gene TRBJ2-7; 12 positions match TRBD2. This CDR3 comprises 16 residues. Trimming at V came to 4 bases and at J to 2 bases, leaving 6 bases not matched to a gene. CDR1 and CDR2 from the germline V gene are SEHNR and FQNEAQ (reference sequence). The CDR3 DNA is TGTGCCAGCAGCTCACTAGCGGGAGGTGCCACCTACGAGCAGTACTTC. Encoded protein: CASSSLAGGATYEQYF.

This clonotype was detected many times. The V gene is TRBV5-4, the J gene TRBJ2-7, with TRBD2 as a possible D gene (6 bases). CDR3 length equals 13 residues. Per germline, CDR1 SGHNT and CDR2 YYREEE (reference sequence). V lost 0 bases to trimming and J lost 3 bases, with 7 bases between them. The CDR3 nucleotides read TGTGCCAGCAGCTTGGGGGGGGACTACGAGCAGTACTTC. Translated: CASSLGGDYEQYF.

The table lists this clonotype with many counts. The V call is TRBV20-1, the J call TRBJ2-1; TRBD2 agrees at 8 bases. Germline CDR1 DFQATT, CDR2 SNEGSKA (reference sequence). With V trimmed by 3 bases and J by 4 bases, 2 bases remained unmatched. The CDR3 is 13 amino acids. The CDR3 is CSASASGYNEQFF. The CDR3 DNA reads TGCAGTGCTAGTGCTAGCGGGTACAATGAGCAGTTCTTC.

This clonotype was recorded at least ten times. The CDR3 region has the DNA TGTGCCAGCAGCGGATGGGTCACCGGGGAGCTGTTTTTT. As protein: CASSGWVTGELFF. The genes are TRBV3-1 and TRBJ2-2; D is undetermined. This CDR3 contains 13 residues. CDR1 is LGHDT and CDR2 is YNNKEL in the germline V gene (reference sequence). Trimming removed 5 bases at V and 4 bases at J, with 8 bases between.

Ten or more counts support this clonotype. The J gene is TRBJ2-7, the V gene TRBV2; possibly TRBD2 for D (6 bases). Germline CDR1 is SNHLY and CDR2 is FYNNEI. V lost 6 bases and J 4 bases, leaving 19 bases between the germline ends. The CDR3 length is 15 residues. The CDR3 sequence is CASRDRDLTIYEQYF. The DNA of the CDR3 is TGTGCCAGCAGAGACCGGGACTTAACTATATACGAGCAGTACTTC.

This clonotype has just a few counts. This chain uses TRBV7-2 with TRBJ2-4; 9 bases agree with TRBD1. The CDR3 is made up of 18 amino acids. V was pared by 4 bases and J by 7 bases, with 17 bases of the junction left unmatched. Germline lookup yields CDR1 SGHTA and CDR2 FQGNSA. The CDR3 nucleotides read TGTGCCAGCAGCTCCACCAGACAAGTCCGGGACAGGGCGAACATTCAGTACTTC. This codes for CASSSTRQVRDRANIQYF. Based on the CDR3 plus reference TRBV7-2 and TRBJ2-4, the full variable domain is GAGVSQSPSNKVTEKGKDVELRCDPISGHTALYWYRQSLGQGLEFLIYFQGNSAPDKSGLPSDRFSAERTGGSVSTLTIQRTQQEDSAVYLCASSSTRQVRDRANIQYFGAGTRLSVL.

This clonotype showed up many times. CDR3 sequence (DNA): TGCGCCAGCAGCTTTGGCGGCGGGGGTAACAATGAGCAGTTCTTC. Its protein is CASSFGGGGNNEQFF. This rearrangement joins TRBV5-1 to TRBJ2-1; 7 nucleotides line up with TRBD2. The CDR3 length is 15 residues. The V gene end was trimmed by 2 bases and the J gene end by 5 bases; junction bases not matched to a gene: 7. Germline CDR1 reads SGHRS; CDR2 reads YFSETQ.

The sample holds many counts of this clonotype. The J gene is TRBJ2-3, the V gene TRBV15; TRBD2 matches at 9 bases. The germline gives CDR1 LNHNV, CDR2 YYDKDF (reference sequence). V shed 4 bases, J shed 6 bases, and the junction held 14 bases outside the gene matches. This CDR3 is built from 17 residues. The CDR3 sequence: CATSKSGVAGAGDTQYF. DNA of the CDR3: TGTGCCACCAGCAAGAGCGGCGTAGCGGGGGCCGGGGATACGCAGTATTTT.

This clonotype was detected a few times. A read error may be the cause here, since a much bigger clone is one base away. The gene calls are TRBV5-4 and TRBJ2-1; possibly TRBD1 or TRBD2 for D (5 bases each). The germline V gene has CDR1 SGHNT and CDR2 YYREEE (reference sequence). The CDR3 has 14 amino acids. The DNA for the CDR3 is TGTGCCAGCAGCTTATCGGGACCGGGCGGTGAGCAGCTCTTC. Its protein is CASSLSGPGGEQLF.

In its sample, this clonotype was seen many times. As DNA, the CDR3 is TGTGCCAGCAGCAGATTCTCCGGGACAGGGAAACAAGAGACCCAGTACTTC. It codes for CASSRFSGTGKQETQYF. V usage is TRBV21-1 and J usage is TRBJ2-5; the table calls TRBD1, which could not be checked here. TRBV21-1 represents a pseudogene. The CDR3 consists of 17 residues.

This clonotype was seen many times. DNA for the CDR3: TGCGCCAGCAGCCCACGGGGGTCTACTGAAGCTTTCTTT. Translating gives CASSPRGSTEAFF. V is TRBV4-1 and J is TRBJ1-1; possible D gene TRBD1, 5 bases. Germline loops: CDR1 MGHRA, CDR2 YSYEKL. V lost 4 bases to trimming and J lost 5 bases, with 11 bases between them. The CDR3 has 13 amino acids.

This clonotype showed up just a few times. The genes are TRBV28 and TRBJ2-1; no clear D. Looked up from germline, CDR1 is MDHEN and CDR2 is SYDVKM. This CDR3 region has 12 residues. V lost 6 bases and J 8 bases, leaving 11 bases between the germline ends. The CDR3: CASSFRPHEQFF. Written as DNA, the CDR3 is TGTGCCAGCAGCTTCCGACCCCATGAGCAGTTCTTC. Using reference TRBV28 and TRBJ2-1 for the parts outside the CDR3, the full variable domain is DVKVTQSSRYLVKRTGEKVFLECVQDMDHENMFWYRQDPGLGLRLIYFSYDVKMKEKGDIPEGYSVSREKKERFSLILESASTNQTSMYLCASSFRPHEQFFGPGTRLTVL.

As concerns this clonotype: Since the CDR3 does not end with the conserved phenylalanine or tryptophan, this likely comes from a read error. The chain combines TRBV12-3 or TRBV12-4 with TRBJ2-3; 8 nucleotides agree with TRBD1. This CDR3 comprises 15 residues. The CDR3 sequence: CASRKDTGGPDTQYS. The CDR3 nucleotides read TGTGCTAGCAGAAAAGACACAGGGGGTCCAGATACGCAGTATTCT.

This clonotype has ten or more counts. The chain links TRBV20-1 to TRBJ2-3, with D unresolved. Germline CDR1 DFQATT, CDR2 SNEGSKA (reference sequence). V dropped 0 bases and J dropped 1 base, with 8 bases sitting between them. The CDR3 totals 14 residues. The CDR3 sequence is CSARDRVGTDTQYF. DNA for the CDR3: TGCAGTGCTAGAGATCGGGTCGGCACAGATACGCAGTATTTT.

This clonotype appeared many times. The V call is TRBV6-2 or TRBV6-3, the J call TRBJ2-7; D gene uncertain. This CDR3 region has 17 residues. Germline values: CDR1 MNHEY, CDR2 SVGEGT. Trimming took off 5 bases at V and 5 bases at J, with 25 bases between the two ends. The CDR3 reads CASSHDFSNLQSNEQYF. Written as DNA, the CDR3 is TGTGCCAGCAGTCACGACTTCTCCAACTTGCAAAGCAACGAGCAGTACTTC.

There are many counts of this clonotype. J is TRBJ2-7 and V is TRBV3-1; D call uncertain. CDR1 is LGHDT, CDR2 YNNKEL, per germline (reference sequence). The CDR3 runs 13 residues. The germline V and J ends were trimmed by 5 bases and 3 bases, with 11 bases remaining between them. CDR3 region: CASSFEGDYEQYF. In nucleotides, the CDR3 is TGTGCCAGCAGCTTCGAAGGAGACTACGAGCAGTACTTC.

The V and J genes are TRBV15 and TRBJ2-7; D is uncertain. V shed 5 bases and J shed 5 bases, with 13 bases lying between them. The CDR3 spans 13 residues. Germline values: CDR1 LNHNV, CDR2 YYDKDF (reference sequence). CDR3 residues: CATSGFGPHEQYF. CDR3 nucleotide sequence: TGTGCCACCAGCGGCTTCGGACCCCACGAGCAGTACTTC.

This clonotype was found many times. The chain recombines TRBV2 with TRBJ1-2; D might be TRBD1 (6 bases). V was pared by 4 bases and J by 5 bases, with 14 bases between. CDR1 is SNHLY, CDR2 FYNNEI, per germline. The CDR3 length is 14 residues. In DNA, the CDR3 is TGTGCCAGCAGTGCGGGAGGACAGATATATGGCTACACCTTC. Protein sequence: CASSAGGQIYGYTF.

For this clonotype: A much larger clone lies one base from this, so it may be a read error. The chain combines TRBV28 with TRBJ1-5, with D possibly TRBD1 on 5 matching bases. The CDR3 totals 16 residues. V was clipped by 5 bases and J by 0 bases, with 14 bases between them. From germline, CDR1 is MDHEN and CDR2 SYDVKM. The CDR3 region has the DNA TGTGCCAGCAGTCTCAGGGACCTTTATAGCAATCAGCCCCAGCATTTT. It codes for CASSLRDLYSNQPQHF.

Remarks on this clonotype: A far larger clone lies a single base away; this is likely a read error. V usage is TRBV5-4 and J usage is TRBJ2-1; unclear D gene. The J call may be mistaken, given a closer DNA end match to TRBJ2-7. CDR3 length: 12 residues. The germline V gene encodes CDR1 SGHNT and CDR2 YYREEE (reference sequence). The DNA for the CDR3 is TGTGCCAGCAGCTCCGGGTACAATGAGCAGTACTTC. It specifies CASSSGYNEQYF.

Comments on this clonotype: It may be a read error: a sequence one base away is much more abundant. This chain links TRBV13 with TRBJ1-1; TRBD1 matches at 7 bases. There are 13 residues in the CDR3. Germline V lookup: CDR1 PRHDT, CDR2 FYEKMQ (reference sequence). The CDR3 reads CASSLVRGHEASF. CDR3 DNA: TGTGCCAGCAGCTTAGTGAGGGGGCATGAAGCTTCCTTT.

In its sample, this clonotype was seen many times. As DNA, the CDR3 is TGTGCCAGTAGTGGGACAGCGAACACCGGGGAGCTGTTTTTT. It codes for CASSGTANTGELFF. The chain has TRBV19 and TRBJ2-2, with 7 bases aligning to TRBD1. Trimming took 5 bases from V and 0 from J; bases not matched to a gene: 0. Germline lookup yields CDR1 LNHDA and CDR2 SQIVND (reference sequence). The CDR3 length is 14 residues. Using reference TRBV19 and TRBJ2-2 for the parts outside the CDR3, the full variable domain is DGGITQSPKYLFRKEGQNVTLSCEQNLNHDAMYWYRQDPGQGLRLIYYSQIVNDFQKGDIAEGYSVSREKKESFPLTVTSAQKNPTAFYLCASSGTANTGELFFGEGSRLTVL.

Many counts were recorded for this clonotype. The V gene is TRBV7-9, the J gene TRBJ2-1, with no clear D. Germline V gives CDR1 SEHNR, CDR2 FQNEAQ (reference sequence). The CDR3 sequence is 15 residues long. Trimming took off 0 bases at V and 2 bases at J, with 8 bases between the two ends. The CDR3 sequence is CASSLAPLAYNEQFF. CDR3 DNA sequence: TGTGCCAGCAGCTTAGCTCCCCTGGCCTACAATGAGCAGTTCTTC.

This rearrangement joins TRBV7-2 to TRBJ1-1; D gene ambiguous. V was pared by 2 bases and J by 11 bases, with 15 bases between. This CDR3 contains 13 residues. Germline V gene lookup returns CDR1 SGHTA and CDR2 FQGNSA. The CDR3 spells CASSLMLSSDAFF. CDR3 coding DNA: TGTGCCAGCAGCTTAATGCTATCAAGTGACGCTTTCTTT.

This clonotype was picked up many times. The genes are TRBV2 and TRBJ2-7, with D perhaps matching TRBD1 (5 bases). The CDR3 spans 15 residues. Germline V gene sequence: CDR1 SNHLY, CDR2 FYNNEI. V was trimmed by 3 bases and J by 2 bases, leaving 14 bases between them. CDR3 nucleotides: TGTGCCAGCAGTGACCTAGGGGCGAGAACCTACGAGCAGTACTTC. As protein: CASSDLGARTYEQYF.

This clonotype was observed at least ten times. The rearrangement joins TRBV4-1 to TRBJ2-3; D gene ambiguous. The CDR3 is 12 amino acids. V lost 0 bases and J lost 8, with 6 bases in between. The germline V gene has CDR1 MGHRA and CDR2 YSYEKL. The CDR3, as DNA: TGCGCCAGCAGCCAAGACGTTTTTACGCAGTATTTT. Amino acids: CASSQDVFTQYF.

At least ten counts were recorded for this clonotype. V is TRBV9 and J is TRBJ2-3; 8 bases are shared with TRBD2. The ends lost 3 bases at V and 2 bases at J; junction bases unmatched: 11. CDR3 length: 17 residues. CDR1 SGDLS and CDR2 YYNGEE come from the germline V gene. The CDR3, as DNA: TGTGCCAGCAGCGGTCAGATAGCGGGACATCCCACAGATACGCAGTATTTT. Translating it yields CASSGQIAGHPTDTQYF.

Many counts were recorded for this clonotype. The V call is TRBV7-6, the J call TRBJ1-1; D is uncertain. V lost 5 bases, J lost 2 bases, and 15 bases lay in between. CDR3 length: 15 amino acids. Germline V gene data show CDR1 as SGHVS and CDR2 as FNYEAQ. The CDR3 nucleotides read TGTGCCAGCAGCCTCTTCTTGGGAGGTAACACTGAAGCTTTCTTT. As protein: CASSLFLGGNTEAFF.

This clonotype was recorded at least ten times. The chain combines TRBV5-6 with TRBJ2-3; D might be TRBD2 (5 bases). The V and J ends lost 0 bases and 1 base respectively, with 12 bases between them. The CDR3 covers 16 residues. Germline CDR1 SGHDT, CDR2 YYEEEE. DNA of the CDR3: TGTGCCAGCAGCTTGGTTGGGGTGGGAGGCACAGATACGCAGTATTTT. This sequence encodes CASSLVGVGGTDTQYF.